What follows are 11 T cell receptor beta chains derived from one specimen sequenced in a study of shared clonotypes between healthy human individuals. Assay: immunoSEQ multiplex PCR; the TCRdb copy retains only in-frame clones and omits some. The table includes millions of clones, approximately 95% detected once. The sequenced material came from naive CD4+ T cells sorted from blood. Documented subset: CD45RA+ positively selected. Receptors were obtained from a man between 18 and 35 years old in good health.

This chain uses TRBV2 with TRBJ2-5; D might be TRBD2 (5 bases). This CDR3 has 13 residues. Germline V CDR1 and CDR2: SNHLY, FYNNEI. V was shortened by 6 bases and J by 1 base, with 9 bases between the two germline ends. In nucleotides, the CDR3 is TGTGCCAGCAGCCTGGACTTCCAAGAGACCCAGTACTTC. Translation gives CASSLDFQETQYF.

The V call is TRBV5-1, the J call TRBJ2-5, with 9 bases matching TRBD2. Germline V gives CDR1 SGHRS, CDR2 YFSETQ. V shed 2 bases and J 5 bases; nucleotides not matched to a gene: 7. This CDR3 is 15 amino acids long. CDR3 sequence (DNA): TGCGCCAGCAGCTTAGGCGGGAGGGCCGGCGAGACCCAGTACTTC. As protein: CASSLGGRAGETQYF.

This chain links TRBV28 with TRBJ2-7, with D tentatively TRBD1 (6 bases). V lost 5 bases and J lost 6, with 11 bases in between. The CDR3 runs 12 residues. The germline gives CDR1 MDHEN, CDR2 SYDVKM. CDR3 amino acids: CASSGQRAEQYF. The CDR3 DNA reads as TGTGCCAGCAGTGGACAGAGGGCCGAGCAGTACTTC.

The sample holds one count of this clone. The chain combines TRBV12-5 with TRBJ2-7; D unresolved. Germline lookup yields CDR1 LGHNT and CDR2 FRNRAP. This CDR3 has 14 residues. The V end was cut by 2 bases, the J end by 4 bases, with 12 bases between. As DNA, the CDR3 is TGTGCTAGTGGTTTGCTGGACCAATTTTACGAGCAGTACTTC. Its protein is CASGLLDQFYEQYF.

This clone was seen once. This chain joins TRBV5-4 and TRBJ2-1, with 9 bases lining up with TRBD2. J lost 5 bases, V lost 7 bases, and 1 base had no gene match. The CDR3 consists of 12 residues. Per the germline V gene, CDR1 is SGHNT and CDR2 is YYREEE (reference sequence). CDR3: CASGGRDNEQFF. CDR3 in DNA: TGTGCCAGCGGCGGGAGGGACAATGAGCAGTTCTTC.

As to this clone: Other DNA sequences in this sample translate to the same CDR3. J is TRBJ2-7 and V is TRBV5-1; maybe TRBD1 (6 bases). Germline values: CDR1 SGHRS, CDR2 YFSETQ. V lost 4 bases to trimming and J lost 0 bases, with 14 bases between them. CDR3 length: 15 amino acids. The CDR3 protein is CASSPSTGSSYEQYF. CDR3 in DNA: TGCGCCAGCAGCCCGAGTACAGGGAGCTCCTACGAGCAGTACTTC. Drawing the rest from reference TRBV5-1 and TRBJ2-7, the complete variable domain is KAGVTQTPRYLIKTRGQQVTLSCSPISGHRSVSWYQQTPGQGLQFLFEYFSETQRNKGNFPGRFSGRQFSNSRSEMNVSTLELGDSALYLCASSPSTGSSYEQYFGPGTRLTVT.

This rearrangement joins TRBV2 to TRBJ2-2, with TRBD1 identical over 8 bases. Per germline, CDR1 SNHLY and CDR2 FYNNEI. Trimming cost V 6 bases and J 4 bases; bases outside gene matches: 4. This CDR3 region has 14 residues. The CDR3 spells CASSIDRGTGELFF. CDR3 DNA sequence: TGTGCCAGCAGCATCGACAGGGGCACCGGGGAGCTGTTTTTT. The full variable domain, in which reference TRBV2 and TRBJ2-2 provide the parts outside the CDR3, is EPEVTQTPSHQVTQMGQEVILRCVPISNHLYFYWYRQILGQKVEFLVSFYNNEISEKSEIFDDQFSVERPDGSNFTLKIRSTKLEDSAMYFCASSIDRGTGELFFGEGSRLTVL.

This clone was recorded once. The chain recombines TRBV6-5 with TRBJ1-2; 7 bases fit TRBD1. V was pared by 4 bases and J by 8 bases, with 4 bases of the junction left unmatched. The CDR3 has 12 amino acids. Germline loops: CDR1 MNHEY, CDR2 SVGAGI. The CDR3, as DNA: TGTGCCAGCAGTTCGTCAGGGGGGGGCTACACCTTC. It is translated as CASSSSGGGYTF.

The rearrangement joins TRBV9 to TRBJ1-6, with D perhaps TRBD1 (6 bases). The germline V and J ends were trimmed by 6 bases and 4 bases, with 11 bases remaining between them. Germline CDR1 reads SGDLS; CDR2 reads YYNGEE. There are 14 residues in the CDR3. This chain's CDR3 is CASNSGTYNSPLHF. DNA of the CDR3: TGTGCCAGCAATAGCGGGACATATAATTCACCCCTCCACTTT.

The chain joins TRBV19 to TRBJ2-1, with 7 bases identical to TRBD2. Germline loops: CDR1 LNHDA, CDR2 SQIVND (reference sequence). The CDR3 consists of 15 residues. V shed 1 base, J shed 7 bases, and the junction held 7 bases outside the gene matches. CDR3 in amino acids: CASSIAGGLANEQFF. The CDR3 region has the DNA TGTGCCAGTAGTATAGCGGGAGGACTGGCTAATGAGCAGTTCTTC.

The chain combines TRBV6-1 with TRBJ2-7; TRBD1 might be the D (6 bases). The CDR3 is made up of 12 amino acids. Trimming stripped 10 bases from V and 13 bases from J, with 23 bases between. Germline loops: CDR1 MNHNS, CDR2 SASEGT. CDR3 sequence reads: CATVVRGGQPYF. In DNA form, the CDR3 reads TGTGCCACCGTGGTCAGGGGCGGGCAGCCATACTTC.